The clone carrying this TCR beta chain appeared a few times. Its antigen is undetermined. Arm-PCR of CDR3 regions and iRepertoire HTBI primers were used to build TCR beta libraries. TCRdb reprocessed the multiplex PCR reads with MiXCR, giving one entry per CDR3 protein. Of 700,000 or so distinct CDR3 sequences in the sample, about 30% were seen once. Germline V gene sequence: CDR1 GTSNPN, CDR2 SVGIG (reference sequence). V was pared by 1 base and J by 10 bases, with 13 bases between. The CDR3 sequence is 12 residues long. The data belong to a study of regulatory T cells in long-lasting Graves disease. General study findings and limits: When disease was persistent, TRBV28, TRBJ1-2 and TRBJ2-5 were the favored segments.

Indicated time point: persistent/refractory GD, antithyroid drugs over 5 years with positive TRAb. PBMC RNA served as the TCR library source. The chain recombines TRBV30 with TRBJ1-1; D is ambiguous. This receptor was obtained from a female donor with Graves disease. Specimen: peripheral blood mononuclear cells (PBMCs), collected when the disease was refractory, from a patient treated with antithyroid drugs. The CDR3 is CAWSDIIWGAFF. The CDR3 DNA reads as TGTGCCTGGAGTGATATCATATGGGGAGCTTTCTTT.